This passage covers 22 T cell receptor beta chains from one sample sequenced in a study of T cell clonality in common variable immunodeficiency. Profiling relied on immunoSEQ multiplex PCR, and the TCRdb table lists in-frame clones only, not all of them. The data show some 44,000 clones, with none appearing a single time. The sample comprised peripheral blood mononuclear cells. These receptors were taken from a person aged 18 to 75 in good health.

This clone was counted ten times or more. Partial CDR3 DNA: TGCAGTGCTACAGCTCAACTAGCGGGGAGCACAGATACG. Its protein is CSATAQLAGSTDT. The whole CDR3 sequence is CSATAQLAGSTDTQYF. The J gene is TRBJ2-3, the V gene TRBV20-1, with 10 bases aligning to TRBD2. Read data end 3 residues before the CDR3 end; the end is taken from the germline J gene. This CDR3 has 16 amino acids. Unmatched junction bases numbered 7, after V lost 4 bases and J lost 0 bases. Germline CDR1 and CDR2: DFQATT and SNEGSKA (reference sequence).

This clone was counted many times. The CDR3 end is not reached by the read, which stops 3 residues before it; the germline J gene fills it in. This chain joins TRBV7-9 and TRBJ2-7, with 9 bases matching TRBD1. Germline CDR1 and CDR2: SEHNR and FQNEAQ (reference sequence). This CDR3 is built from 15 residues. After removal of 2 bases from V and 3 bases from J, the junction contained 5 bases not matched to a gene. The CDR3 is CASSLRRDRDYEQYF. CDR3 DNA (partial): TGTGCCAGCAGCTTACGCCGGGACAGGGACTACGAG.

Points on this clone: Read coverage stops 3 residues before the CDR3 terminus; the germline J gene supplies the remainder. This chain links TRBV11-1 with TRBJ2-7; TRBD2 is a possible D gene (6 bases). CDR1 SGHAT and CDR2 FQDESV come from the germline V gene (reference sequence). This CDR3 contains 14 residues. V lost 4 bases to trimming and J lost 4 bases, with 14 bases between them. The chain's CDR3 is CASSWGAAGYEQYF. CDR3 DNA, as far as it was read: TGTGCCAGCAGCTGGGGTGCCGCGGGATACGAG.

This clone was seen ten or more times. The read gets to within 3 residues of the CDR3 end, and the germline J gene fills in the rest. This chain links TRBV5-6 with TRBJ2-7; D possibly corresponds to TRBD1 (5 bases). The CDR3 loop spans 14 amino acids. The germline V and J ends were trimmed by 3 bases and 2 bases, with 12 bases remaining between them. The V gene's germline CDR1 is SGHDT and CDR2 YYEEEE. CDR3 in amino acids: CASSSAGIPYEQYF. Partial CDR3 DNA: TGTGCCAGCAGCTCAGCAGGGATACCCTACGAG.

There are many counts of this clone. The CDR3 loop is CASSLQVMNTEAFF. The CDR3 DNA, read in part, is TGCGCCAGCAGCTTACAGGTCATGAACACTGAA. V and J are TRBV5-1 and TRBJ1-1; possible D gene TRBD1, 5 bases. The observed sequence ends 3 residues before the CDR3 terminus, with the missing tail filled in from the germline J gene. Trimming stripped 2 bases from V and 0 bases from J, with 8 bases between. Germline CDR1 SGHRS, CDR2 YFSETQ. There are 14 residues in the CDR3.

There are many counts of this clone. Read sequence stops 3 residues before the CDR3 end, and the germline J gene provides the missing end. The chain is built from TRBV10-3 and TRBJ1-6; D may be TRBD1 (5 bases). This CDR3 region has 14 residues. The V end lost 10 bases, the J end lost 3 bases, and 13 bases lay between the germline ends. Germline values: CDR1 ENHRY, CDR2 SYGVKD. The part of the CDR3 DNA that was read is TGTGCCACTGCGCTGACAGACTATAATTCACCC. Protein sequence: CATALTDYNSP. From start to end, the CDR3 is CATALTDYNSPLHF.

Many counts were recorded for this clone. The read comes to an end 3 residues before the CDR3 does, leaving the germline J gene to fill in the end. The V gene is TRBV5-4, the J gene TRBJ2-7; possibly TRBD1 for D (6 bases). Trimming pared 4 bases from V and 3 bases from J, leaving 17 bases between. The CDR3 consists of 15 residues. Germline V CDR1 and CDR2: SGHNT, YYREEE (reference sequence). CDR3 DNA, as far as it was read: TGTGCCAGCAGCCCGGAGGCTAACAGGGTCTACGAG. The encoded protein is CASSPEANRVYE. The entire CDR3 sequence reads CASSPEANRVYEQYF. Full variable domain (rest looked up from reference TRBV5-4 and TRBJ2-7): ETGVTQSPTHLIKTRGQQVTLRCSSQSGHNTVSWYQQALGQGPQFIFQYYREEENGRGNFPPRFSGLQFPNYSSELNVNALELDDSALYLCASSPEANRVYEQYFGPGTRLTVT.

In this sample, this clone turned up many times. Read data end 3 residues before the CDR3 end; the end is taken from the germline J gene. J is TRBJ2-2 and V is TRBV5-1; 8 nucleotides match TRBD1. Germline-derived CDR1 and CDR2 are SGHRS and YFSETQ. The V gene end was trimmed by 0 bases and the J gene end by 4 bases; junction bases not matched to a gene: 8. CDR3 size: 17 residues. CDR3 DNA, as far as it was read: TGCGCCAGCAGCTTGGCTTTAAGGACAGGGCCCACCGGGGAG. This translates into CASSLALRTGPTGE. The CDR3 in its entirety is CASSLALRTGPTGELFF.

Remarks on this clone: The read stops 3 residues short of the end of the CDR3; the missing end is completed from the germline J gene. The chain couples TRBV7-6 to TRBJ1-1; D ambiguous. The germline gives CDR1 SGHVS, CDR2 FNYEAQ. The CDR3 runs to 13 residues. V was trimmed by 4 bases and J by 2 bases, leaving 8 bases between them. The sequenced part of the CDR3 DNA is TGTGCCAGCAGCTATACACCTAACACTGAA. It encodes CASSYTPNTE. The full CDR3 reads CASSYTPNTEAFF.

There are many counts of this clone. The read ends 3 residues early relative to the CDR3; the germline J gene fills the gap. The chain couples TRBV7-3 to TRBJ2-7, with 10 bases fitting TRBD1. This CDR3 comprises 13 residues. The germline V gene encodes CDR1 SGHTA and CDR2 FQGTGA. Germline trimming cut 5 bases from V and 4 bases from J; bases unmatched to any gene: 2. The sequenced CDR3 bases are TGTGCCAGCAGCCGGGACAGGGGATACGAG. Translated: CASSRDRGYE. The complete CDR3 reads CASSRDRGYEQYF.

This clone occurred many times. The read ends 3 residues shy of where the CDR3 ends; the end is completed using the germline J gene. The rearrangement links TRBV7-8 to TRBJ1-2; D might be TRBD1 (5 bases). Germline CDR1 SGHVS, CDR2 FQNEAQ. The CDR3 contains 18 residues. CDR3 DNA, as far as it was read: TGTGCCAGCAGCTTAGCGCAAATTAAGTCAGGGTTTATGGGAGGC. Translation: CASSLAQIKSGFMGG. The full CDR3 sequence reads CASSLAQIKSGFMGGYTF. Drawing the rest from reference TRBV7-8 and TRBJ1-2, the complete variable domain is GAGVSQSPRYKVAKRGQDVALRCDPISGHVSLFWYQQALGQGPEFLTYFQNEAQLDKSGLPSDRFFAERPEGSVSTLKIQRTQQEDSAVYLCASSLAQIKSGFMGGYTFGSGTRLTVV.

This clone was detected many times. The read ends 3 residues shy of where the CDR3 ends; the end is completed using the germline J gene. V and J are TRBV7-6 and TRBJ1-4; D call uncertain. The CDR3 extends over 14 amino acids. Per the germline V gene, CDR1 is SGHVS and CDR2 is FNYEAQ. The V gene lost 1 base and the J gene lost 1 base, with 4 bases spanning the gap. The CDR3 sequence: CASSLDRTNEKLFF. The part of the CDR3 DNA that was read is TGTGCCAGCAGCTTAGACAGAACTAATGAAAAA.

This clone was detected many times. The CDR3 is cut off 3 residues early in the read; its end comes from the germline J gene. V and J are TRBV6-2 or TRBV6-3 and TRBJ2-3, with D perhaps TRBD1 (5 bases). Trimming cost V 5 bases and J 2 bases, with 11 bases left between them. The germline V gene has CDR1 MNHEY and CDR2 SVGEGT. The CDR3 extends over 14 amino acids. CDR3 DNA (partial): TGTGCCAGCAGTAACCGACAGACCACAGATACG. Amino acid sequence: CASSNRQTTDT. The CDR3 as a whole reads CASSNRQTTDTQYF.

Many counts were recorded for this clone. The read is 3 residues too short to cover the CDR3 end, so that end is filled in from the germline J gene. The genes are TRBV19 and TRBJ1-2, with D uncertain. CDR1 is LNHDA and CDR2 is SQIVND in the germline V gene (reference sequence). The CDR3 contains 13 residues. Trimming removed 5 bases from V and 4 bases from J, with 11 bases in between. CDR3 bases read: TGTGCCAGTAGTCCACAGAAGTCCTATGGC. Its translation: CASSPQKSYG. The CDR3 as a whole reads CASSPQKSYGYTF. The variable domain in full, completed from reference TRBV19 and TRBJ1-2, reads DGGITQSPKYLFRKEGQNVTLSCEQNLNHDAMYWYRQDPGQGLRLIYYSQIVNDFQKGDIAEGYSVSREKKESFPLTVTSAQKNPTAFYLCASSPQKSYGYTFGSGTRLTVV.

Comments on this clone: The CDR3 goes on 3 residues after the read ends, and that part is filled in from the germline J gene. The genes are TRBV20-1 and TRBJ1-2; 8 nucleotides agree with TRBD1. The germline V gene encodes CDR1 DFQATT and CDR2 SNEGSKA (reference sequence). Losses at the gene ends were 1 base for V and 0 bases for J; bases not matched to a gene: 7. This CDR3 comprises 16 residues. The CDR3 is CSARGASGQANYGYTF. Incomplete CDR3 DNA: TGCAGTGCTAGAGGGGCATCGGGACAGGCTAACTATGGC.

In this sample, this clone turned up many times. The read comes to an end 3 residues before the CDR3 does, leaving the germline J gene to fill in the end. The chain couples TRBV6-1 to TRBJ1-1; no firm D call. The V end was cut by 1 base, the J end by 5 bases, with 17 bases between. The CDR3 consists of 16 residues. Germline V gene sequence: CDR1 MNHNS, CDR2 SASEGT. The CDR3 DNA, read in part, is TGTGCCAGCAGTGAAGAGGCAGCGGGTCCTCTAACTGAA. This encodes CASSEEAAGPLTE. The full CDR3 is CASSEEAAGPLTEAFF.

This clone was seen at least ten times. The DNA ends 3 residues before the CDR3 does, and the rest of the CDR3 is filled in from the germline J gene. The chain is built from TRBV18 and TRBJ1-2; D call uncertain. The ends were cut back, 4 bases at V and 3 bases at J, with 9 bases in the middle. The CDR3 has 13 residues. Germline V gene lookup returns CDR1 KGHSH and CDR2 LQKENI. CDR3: CASSRTLDYGYTF. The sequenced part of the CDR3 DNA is TGTGCCAGCTCACGGACTCTCGACTATGGC. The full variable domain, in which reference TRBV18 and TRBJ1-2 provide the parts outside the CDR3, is NAGVMQNPRHLVRRRGQEARLRCSPMKGHSHVYWYRQLPEEGLKFMVYLQKENIIDESGMPKERFSAEFPKEGPSILRIQQVVRGDSAAYFCASSRTLDYGYTFGSGTRLTVV.

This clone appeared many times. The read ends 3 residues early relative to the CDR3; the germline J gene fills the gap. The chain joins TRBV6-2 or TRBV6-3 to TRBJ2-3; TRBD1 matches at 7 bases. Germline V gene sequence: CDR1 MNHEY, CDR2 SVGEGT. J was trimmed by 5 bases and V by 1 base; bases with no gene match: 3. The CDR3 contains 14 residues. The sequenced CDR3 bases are TGTGCCAGCAGTTACTTCCCAGGGGGAGATACG. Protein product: CASSYFPGGDT. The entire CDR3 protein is CASSYFPGGDTQYF.

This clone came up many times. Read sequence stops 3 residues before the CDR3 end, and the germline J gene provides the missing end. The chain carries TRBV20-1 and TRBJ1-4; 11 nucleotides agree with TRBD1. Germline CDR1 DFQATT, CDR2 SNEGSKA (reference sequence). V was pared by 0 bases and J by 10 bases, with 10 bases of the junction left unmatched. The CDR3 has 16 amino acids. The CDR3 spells CSARDRTGGADGKLFF. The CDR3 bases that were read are TGCAGTGCTAGAGATCGGACAGGGGGCGCGGACGGAAAA.

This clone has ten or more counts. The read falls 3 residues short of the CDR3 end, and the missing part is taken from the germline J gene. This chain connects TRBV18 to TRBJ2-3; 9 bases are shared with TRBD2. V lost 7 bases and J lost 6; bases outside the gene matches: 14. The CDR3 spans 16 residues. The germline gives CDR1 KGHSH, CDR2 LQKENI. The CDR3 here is CASFEAGGRGEDTQYF. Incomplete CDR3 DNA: TGTGCCAGCTTTGAAGCGGGGGGCCGGGGCGAGGATACG.

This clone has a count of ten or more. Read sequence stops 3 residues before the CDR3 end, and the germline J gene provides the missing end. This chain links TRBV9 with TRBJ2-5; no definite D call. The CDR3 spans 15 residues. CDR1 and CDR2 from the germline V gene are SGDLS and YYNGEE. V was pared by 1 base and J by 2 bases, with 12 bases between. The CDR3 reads CASSVTLGLQETQYF. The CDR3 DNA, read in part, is TGTGCCAGCAGCGTAACTCTAGGCCTACAAGAGACC.

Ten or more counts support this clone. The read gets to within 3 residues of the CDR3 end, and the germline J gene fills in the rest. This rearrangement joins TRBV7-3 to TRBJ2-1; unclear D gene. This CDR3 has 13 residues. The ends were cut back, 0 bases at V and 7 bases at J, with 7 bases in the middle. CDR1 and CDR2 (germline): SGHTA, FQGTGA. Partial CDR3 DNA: TGTGCCAGCAGCTTAACCTTCCTGAATGAG. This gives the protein CASSLTFLNE. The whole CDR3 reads CASSLTFLNEQFF.